This T cell receptor beta chain was identified during a study of T cells in Graves' hyperthyroidism and ophthalmopathy. Points from the study as a whole: Researchers found most expanded thyroid clonotypes above 0.001 in blood as well.

The ends lost 5 bases at V and 7 bases at J; junction bases unmatched: 7. Per germline, CDR1 SGHVS and CDR2 FNYEAQ. CDR3 length: 15 amino acids. As regards this clonotype: Its antigen is still unknown.

Diagnosing involved the use of clinical symptoms, serum thyroxine and TRAb, thyroid ultrasound and orbital computed tomography. RNA transcripts yielded amplified TCR beta CDR3 regions. HTBI primers drove first-round RT-PCR of the TCR CDR3. TCRdb re-analysed the multiplex PCR reads in MiXCR, keeping a single row per CDR3 protein. The sample yields 380,000 or so distinct CDR3 sequences, less than 15% seen once. The receptor's source is a man younger than 40 with Graves' hyperthyroidism that later progressed to Graves' ophthalmopathy. The rearrangement joins TRBV7-6 to TRBJ1-6; 8 bases line up with TRBD1. The sequenced sample was blood. DNA for the CDR3: TGTGCCAGCAGCCCGCGGACAGGGAGGAATTCACCCCTCCACTTT. Translating gives CASSPRTGRNSPLHF.